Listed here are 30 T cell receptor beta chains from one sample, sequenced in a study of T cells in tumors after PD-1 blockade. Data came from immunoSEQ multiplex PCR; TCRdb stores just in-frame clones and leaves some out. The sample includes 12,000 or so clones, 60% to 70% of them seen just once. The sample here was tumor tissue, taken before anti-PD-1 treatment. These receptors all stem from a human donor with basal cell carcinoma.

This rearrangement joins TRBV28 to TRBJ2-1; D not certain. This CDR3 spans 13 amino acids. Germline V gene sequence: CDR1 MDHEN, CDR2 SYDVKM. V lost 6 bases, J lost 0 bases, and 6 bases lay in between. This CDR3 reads CASRLNSYNEQFF. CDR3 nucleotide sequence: TGTGCCAGCAGATTAAACTCCTACAATGAGCAGTTCTTC.

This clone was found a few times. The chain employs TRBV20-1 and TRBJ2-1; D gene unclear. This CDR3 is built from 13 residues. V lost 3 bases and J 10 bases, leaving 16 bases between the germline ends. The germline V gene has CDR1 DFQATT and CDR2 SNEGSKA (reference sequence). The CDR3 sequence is CSASSGIQREQFF. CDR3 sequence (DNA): TGCAGTGCTAGTTCGGGTATTCAACGAGAGCAGTTCTTC.

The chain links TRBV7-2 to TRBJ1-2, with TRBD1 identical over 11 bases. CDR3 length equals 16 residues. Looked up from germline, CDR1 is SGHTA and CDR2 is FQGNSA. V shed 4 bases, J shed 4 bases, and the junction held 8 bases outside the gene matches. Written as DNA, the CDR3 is TGTGCCAGCAGCTCAGGAGGACAGGGGGCTAGCTATGGCTACACCTTC. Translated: CASSSGGQGASYGYTF.

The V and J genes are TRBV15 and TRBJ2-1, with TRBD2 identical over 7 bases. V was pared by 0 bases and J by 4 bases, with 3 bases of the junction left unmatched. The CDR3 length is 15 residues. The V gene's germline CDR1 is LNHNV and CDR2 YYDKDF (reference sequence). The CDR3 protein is CATSRELASYNEQFF. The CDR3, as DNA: TGTGCCACCAGCAGAGAACTAGCGAGTTACAATGAGCAGTTCTTC.

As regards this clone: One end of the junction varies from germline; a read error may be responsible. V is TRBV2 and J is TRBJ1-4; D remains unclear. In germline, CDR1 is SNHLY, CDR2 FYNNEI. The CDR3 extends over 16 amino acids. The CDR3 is CASREDILTTNEKLFF. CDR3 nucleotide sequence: TGTGCCAGCAGGGAAGACATACTTACGACTAATGAAAAACTGTTTTTT.

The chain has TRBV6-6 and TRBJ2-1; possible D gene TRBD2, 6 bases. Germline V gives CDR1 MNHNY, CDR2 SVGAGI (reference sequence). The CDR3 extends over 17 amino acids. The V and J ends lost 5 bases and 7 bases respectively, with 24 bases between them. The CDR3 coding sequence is TGTGCCAGCAGTCCCCGGGACCCCTCCTCCCGGGAGAATGAGCAGTTCTTC. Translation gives CASSPRDPSSRENEQFF.

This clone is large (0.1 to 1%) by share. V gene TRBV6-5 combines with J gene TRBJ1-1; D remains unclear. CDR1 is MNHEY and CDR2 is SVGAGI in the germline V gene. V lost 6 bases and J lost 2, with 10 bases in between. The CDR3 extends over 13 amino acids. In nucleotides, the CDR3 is TGTGCCAGCAGCCCCACCCGTAACACTGAAGCTTTCTTT. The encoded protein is CASSPTRNTEAFF.

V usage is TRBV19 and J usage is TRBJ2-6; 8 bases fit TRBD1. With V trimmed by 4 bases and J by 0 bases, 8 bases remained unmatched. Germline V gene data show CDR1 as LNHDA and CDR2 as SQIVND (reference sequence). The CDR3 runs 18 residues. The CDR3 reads CASSRGQGTRSGANVLTF. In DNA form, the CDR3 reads TGTGCCAGTAGTAGAGGACAGGGCACTCGCTCTGGGGCCAACGTCCTGACTTTC.

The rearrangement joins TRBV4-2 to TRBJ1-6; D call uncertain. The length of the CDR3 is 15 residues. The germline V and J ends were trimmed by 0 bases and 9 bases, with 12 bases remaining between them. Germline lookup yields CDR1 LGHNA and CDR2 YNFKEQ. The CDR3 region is CASSQELSGFSPLHF. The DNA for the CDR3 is TGTGCCAGCAGCCAAGAATTAAGCGGTTTTTCACCCCTCCACTTT.

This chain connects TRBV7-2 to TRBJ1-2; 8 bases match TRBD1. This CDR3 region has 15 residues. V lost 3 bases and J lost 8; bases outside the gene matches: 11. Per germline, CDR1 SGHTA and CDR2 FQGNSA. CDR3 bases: TGTGCCAGCAGCTTCGGAAGAACCACAGGGGGAGGCTACACCTTC. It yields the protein CASSFGRTTGGGYTF.

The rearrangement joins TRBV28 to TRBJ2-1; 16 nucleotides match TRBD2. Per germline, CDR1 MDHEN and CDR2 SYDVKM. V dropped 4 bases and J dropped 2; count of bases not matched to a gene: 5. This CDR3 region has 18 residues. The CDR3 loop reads CASSSGTSGRATYNEQFF. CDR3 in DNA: TGTGCCAGCAGTTCCGGGACTAGCGGGAGGGCCACCTACAATGAGCAGTTCTTC.

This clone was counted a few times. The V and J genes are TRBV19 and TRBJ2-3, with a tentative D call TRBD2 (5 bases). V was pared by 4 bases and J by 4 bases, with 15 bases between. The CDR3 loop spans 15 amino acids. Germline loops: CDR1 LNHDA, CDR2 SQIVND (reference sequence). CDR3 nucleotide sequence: TGTGCCAGTAGTAATAGCGTTTACTTACCAGATACGCAGTATTTT. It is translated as CASSNSVYLPDTQYF.

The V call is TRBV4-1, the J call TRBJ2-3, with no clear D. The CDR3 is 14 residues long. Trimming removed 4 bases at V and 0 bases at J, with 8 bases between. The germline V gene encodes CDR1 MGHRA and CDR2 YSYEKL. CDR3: CASSPTASTDTQYF. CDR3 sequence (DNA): TGCGCCAGCAGCCCGACGGCAAGCACAGATACGCAGTATTTT.

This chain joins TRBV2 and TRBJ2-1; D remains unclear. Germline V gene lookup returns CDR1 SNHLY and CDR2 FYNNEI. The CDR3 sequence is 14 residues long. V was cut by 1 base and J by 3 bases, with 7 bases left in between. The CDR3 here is CASSEEAFYNEQFF. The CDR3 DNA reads TGTGCCAGCAGTGAAGAGGCCTTCTACAATGAGCAGTTCTTC. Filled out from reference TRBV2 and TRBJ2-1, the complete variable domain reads EPEVTQTPSHQVTQMGQEVILRCVPISNHLYFYWYRQILGQKVEFLVSFYNNEISEKSEIFDDQFSVERPDGSNFTLKIRSTKLEDSAMYFCASSEEAFYNEQFFGPGTRLTVL.

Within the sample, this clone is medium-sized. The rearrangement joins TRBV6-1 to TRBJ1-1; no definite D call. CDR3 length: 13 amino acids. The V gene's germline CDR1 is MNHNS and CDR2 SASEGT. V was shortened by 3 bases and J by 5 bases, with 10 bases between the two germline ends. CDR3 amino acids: CASSDTLVTEAFF. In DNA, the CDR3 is TGTGCCAGCAGTGATACTCTGGTTACTGAAGCTTTCTTT.

CDR3 DNA: TGCGCCAGCAGCTGGGGGGCCGGGAACACCGGGGAGCTGTTTTTT. The encoded protein is CASSWGAGNTGELFF. This chain links TRBV5-1 with TRBJ2-2; D might be TRBD1 or TRBD2, each matching 6 bases. The CDR3 is made up of 15 amino acids. V lost 3 bases, J lost 1 base, and 10 bases lay in between. Germline-derived CDR1 and CDR2 are SGHRS and YFSETQ.

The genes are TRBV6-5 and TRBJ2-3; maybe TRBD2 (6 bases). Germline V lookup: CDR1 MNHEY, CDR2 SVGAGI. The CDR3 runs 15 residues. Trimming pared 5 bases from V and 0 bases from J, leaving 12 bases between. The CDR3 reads CASSRGTSSTDTQYF. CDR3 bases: TGTGCCAGCAGTCGGGGGACGTCTAGCACAGATACGCAGTATTTT.

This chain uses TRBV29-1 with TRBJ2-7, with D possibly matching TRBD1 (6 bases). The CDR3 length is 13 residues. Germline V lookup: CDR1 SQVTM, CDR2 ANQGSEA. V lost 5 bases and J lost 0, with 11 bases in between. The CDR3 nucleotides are TGCAGCGTTATGGACAGCCTCTCCTACGAGCAGTACTTC. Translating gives CSVMDSLSYEQYF.

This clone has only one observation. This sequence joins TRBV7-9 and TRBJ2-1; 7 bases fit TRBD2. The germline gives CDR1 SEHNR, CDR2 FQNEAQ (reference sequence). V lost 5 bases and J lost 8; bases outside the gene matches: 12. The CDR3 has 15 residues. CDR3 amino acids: CASSPHGLETDEQFF. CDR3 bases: TGTGCCAGCAGCCCCCATGGACTAGAAACGGATGAGCAGTTCTTC.

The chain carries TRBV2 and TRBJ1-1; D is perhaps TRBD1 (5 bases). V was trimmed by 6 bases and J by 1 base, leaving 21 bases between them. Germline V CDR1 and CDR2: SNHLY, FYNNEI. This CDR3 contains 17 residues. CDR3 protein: CASRKQGAQIPNTEAFF. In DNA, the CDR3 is TGTGCCAGCAGGAAACAAGGGGCGCAGATCCCGAACACTGAAGCTTTCTTT.

DNA of the CDR3: TGTGCCAGTAGTATTAAATGGCAGGGGTTTAATTCACCCCTCCACTTT. This codes for CASSIKWQGFNSPLHF. The V gene is TRBV19, the J gene TRBJ1-6, with D possibly being TRBD1 (6 bases). The germline gives CDR1 LNHDA, CDR2 SQIVND (reference sequence). Between the trimmed V and J ends, which lost 3 bases and 6 bases, there was a span of 15 bases. This CDR3 comprises 16 residues.

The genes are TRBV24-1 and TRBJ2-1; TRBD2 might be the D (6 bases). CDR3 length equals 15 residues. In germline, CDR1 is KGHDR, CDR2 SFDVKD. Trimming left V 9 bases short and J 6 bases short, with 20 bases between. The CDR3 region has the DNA TGTGCCACCTCCCCGACGGGGGTTGGTGGCAATGAGCAGTTCTTC. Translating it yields CATSPTGVGGNEQFF.

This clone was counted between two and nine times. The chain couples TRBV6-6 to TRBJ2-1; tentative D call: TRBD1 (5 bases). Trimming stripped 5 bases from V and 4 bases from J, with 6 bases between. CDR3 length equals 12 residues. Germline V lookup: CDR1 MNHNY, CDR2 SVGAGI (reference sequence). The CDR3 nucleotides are TGTGCCAGCAGTAGACAGTACAATGAGCAGTTCTTC. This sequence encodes CASSRQYNEQFF.

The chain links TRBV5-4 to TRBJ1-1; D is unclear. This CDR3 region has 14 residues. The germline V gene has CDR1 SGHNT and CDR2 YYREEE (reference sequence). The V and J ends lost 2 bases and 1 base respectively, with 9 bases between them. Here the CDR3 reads CASSFGITNTEAFF. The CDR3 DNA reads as TGTGCCAGCAGCTTTGGCATTACGAACACTGAAGCTTTCTTT.

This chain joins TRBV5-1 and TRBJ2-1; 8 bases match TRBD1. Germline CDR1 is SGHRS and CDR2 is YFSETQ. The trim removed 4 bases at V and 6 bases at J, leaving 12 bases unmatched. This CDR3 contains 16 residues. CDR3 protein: CASSRMGGQASNEQFF. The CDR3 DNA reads TGCGCCAGCAGCCGGATGGGGGGACAGGCCTCCAATGAGCAGTTCTTC.

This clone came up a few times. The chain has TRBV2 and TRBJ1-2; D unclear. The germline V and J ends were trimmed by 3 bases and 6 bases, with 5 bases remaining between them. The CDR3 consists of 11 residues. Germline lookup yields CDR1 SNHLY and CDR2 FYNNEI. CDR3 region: CASSEWDGYTF. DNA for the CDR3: TGTGCCAGCAGTGAGTGGGATGGCTACACCTTC.

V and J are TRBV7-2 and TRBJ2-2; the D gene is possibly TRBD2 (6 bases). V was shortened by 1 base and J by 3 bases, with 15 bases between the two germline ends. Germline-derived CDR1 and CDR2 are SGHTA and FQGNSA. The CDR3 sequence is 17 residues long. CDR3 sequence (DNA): TGTGCCAGCAGCTTAGGGGGAAAAGGAGGGGACACCGGGGAGCTGTTTTTT. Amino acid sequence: CASSLGGKGGDTGELFF.

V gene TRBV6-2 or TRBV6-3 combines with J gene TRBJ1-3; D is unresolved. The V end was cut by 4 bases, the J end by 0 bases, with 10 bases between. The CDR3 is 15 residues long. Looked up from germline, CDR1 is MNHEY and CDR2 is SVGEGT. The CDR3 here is CASSSPRISGNTIYF. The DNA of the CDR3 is TGTGCCAGCAGTTCCCCCCGAATCTCTGGAAACACCATATATTTT.

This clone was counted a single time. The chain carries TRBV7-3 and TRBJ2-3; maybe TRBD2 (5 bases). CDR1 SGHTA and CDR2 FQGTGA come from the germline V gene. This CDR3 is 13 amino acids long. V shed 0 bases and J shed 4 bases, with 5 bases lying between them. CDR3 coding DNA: TGTGCCAGCAGCTTAACCGGGGCAGATACGCAGTATTTT. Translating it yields CASSLTGADTQYF.

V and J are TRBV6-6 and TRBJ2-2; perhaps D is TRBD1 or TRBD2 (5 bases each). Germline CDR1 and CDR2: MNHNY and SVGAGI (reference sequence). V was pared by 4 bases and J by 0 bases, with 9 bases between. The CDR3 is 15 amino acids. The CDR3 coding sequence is TGTGCCAGCAGTTTTGAGGGGTCGAACACCGGGGAGCTGTTTTTT. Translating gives CASSFEGSNTGELFF.